The 8 T cell receptor beta chains listed next were all sequenced from one sample in a study of T cell clonality in common variable immunodeficiency. Study results and limitations: In common variable immunodeficiency, TCR beta chains reportedly carried fewer deletions and N-nucleotide insertions.

The antigens of these receptors remain unknown. Assay used: immunoSEQ multiplex PCR; TCRdb lists only in-frame clones, some missing. The profile covers around 16,000 clones, none occurring a single time. Sequencing was carried out using peripheral blood mononuclear cells. The receptors come from a human donor with common variable immunodeficiency.

This clone has a handful of counts. The CDR3 goes on 3 residues after the read ends, and that part is filled in from the germline J gene. The chain carries TRBV10-2 and TRBJ1-1, with TRBD1 as a possible D gene (5 bases). V gave up 4 bases and J gave up 1 base, with 13 bases separating them. There are 15 residues in the CDR3. CDR1 is WSHSY, CDR2 SAAADI, per germline. The CDR3 sequence is CASSGNLGGNTEAFF. CDR3 DNA, as far as it was read: TGCGCCAGCAGTGGGAACTTGGGGGGGAACACTGAA.

The table lists this clone with a few counts. The read halts 3 residues ahead of the CDR3 end, with the missing end drawn from the germline J gene. The chain joins TRBV19 to TRBJ1-2, with 11 nucleotides matching TRBD1. J was trimmed by 3 bases and V by 6 bases; bases with no gene match: 9. CDR1 is LNHDA and CDR2 is SQIVND in the germline V gene (reference sequence). This CDR3 is built from 16 residues. The covered CDR3 bases are TGTGCCAGTAGATCGGCGGGACAGGGGGTCTACTATGGC. This codes for CASRSAGQGVYYG. The CDR3 in its entirety is CASRSAGQGVYYGYTF.

This clone was observed a few times. The sequenced fragment ends 3 residues before the CDR3 boundary, so the rest is inferred from the germline J gene. V and J are TRBV2 and TRBJ2-7; perhaps TRBD2 as D (5 bases). Germline V gene data show CDR1 as SNHLY and CDR2 as FYNNEI. There are 14 residues in the CDR3. V lost 3 bases and J lost 0, with 9 bases in between. The sequenced CDR3 bases are TGTGCCAGCAGTGATCGCGGACTCTCCTACGAG. Protein product: CASSDRGLSYE. The complete CDR3 reads CASSDRGLSYEQYF.

This clone was seen a few times. The CDR3 is cut off 3 residues early in the read; its end comes from the germline J gene. The chain recombines TRBV19 with TRBJ2-4; 8 positions agree with TRBD1. The CDR3 is 15 residues long. Germline V gives CDR1 LNHDA, CDR2 SQIVND (reference sequence). The ends lost 7 bases at V and 0 bases at J; junction bases unmatched: 5. The covered CDR3 bases are TGTGCCAGTACCGACAGGGGAATAGCCAAAAACATT. Translated, it gives CASTDRGIAKNI. The whole CDR3 is CASTDRGIAKNIQYF.

As to this clone: Its ends do not fully match the called genes, so a read error is possible. The read stops 3 residues short of the end of the CDR3; the missing end is completed from the germline J gene. This chain links TRBV7-7 with TRBJ2-5, with unresolved D. The length of the CDR3 is 15 residues. The germline V gene encodes CDR1 SSHAT and CDR2 FNYEAQ (reference sequence). The CDR3 region is CASSLGWPLEETQYF. The part of the CDR3 DNA that was read is TGTGCTAGCAGCTTAGGGTGGCCTTTGGAAGAGACC.

This clone was counted ten times or more. The covered CDR3 bases are TGCGCCAGCAGCTTGGATTCGACAGGGGGACTGGAGACC. It encodes CASSLDSTGGLET. The whole CDR3 sequence reads CASSLDSTGGLETQYF. The chain carries TRBV5-1 and TRBJ2-5, with 9 bases identical to TRBD1. The CDR3 is cut off 3 residues early in the read; its end comes from the germline J gene. V gave up 0 bases and J gave up 5 bases; unmatched junction bases: 8. CDR1 is SGHRS, CDR2 YFSETQ, per germline. The length of the CDR3 is 16 residues.

Worth noting for this clone: The read ends 3 residues early relative to the CDR3; the germline J gene fills the gap. The genes are TRBV20-1 and TRBJ1-6; TRBD1 is a possible D gene (6 bases). Deletions cut 4 bases from V and 7 bases from J, with 17 bases between. The V gene's germline CDR1 is DFQATT and CDR2 SNEGSKA (reference sequence). There are 15 residues in the CDR3. Here the CDR3 reads CSATQTGTRNSPLHF. The part of the CDR3 DNA that was read is TGCAGTGCTACTCAGACCGGGACAAGGAATTCACCC.

A few counts support this clone. The read ends 3 residues shy of where the CDR3 ends; the end is completed using the germline J gene. The chain carries TRBV30 and TRBJ1-5; no firm D call. Trimming removed 2 bases from V and 0 bases from J, with 8 bases in between. The CDR3 extends over 14 amino acids. The germline CDR1 and CDR2 sequences are GTSNPN and SVGIG (reference sequence). The CDR3 region is CAWSSGYSNQPQHF. The CDR3 bases that were read are TGTGCCTGGAGTTCGGGGTATAGCAATCAGCCC.